This TCR beta chain derives from a study of blood T cells in healthy people across ages. This CDR3 region has 11 residues. Germline V gene sequence: CDR1 SQVTM, CDR2 ANQGSEA. V dropped 4 bases and J dropped 0 bases, with 2 bases sitting between them. A J-beta primer mix and a sample-barcoded 5' primer were used in a second PCR of roughly 7 to 12 cycles. Each of the samples gave a minimum of 2.5 million paired-end reads that contained CDR3. MiXCR, applied by TCRdb to the 5' RACE reads, yields one record per CDR3 protein. The table includes some 1,500,000 distinct CDR3 sequences, around 40% detected once. About this clonotype itself: Its antigen remains unknown.

Study-wide points: Nothing was known about donor CMV status, and this possibly confounded expanded clonotype changes. Per-million-T-cell TCR beta diversity fell roughly linearly with age. Using unsorted PBMCs precluded a conclusive naive versus antigen-experienced comparison.

The chain couples TRBV29-1 to TRBJ2-3; the D is unclear. The clonotype originates from a woman under 30 in good health. Input material: blood. CDR3 amino acids: CSVASTDTQYF. CDR3 coding DNA: TGCAGCGTTGCTAGCACAGATACGCAGTATTTT.